The 27 T cell receptor beta chains below all came from one sample that was sequenced in a study of regulatory T cells in long-lasting Graves disease. TCR beta libraries were built with iRepertoire HTBI primers and Arm-PCR of CDR3 regions. TCRdb passed the multiplex PCR reads through MiXCR, listing each CDR3 protein once. The top ten hold over 7.5% of the sample, which has fewer than 450,000 distinct CDR3 sequences, approximately 15% seen once. Regarding time point: newly diagnosed GD, antithyroid drugs for less than 3 months. From PBMCs, RNA was extracted and then used to make the TCR library. A further study also used this sample, focusing on T cells in Graves' hyperthyroidism and ophthalmopathy.

Sequences were derived from peripheral blood mononuclear cells (PBMCs), sampled at new diagnosis, from a patient treated with antithyroid drugs. The receptors here all came from a woman aged 40 to 55 with Graves disease.

Ten or more counts support this clonotype. This chain links TRBV7-2 with TRBJ2-7; a weak D match, TRBD2 (6 bases). The V and J ends lost 5 bases and 3 bases respectively, with 17 bases between them. The CDR3 is made up of 15 amino acids. Germline lookup yields CDR1 SGHTA and CDR2 FQGNSA. The CDR3 DNA is TGTGCCAGCAGCGTCCAGCGGGTGTCAAACTACGAGCAGTACTTC. It codes for CASSVQRVSNYEQYF.

This chain uses TRBV10-2 with TRBJ2-1, with no clear D. Germline V CDR1 and CDR2: WSHSY, SAAADI. The CDR3 consists of 13 residues. V lost 2 bases to trimming and J lost 15 bases, with 17 bases between them. Here the CDR3 DNA reads TGCGCCAGCAGTGAGCCACCCGAAGGGCTTGGGTTCTTC. This codes for CASSEPPEGLGFF.

This chain links TRBV6-5 with TRBJ1-6, with 10 nucleotides matching TRBD1. This CDR3 contains 15 residues. The germline V gene encodes CDR1 MNHEY and CDR2 SVGAGI. The ends lost 4 bases at V and 9 bases at J; junction bases unmatched: 6. The CDR3 protein is CASSSPGQGFSPLHF. Written as DNA, the CDR3 is TGTGCCAGCAGTTCCCCGGGACAGGGGTTTTCACCCCTCCACTTT.

This clonotype was seen many times. This sequence joins TRBV29-1 and TRBJ2-7, with 8 bases lining up with TRBD1. CDR1 SQVTM and CDR2 ANQGSEA come from the germline V gene. The CDR3 is made up of 13 amino acids. V lost 1 base and J lost 3; bases outside the gene matches: 2. The CDR3 DNA sequence: TGCAGCGTTGAAGCACAGGGGGACTACGAGCAGTACTTC. Its translation: CSVEAQGDYEQYF.

This clonotype appeared many times. This chain connects TRBV11-2 to TRBJ2-7; 8 positions match TRBD2. Losses at the gene ends were 5 bases for V and 6 bases for J; bases not matched to a gene: 12. Germline V gene data show CDR1 as SGHAT and CDR2 as FQNNGV. This CDR3 spans 15 amino acids. CDR3 bases: TGTGCCAGCAGCCTTCCCGGGAGGGCCTGGGCCGAGCAGTACTTC. It translates to CASSLPGRAWAEQYF. Filled out from reference TRBV11-2 and TRBJ2-7, the complete variable domain reads EAGVAQSPRYKIIEKRQSVAFWCNPISGHATLYWYQQILGQGPKLLIQFQNNGVVDDSQLPKDRFSAERLKGVDSTLKIQPAKLEDSAVYLCASSLPGRAWAEQYFGPGTRLTVT.

This clonotype was seen many times. The V gene is TRBV7-9, the J gene TRBJ2-5; D might be TRBD1 or TRBD2, each matching 5 bases. Trimming took 6 bases from V and 5 from J, leaving 13 bases between them. The CDR3 loop spans 13 amino acids. The germline gives CDR1 SEHNR, CDR2 FQNEAQ (reference sequence). CDR3 protein: CASRLEGMETQYF. CDR3 nucleotide sequence: TGTGCCAGCAGACTAGAGGGGATGGAGACCCAGTACTTC.

This clonotype appeared many times. J is TRBJ2-2 and V is TRBV6-5, with 12 bases identical to TRBD2. Germline assignment: CDR1 MNHEY and CDR2 SVGAGI. The CDR3 covers 16 residues. The ends lost 4 bases at V and 7 bases at J; junction bases unmatched: 7. CDR3 protein: CASSSGTGLAGGELFF. The CDR3 DNA reads as TGTGCCAGCAGTTCGGGGACGGGACTAGCGGGCGGGGAGCTGTTTTTT.

A few counts support this clonotype. The CDR3 DNA reads as TGTGCCAGCAGCCCAGAGTTGGGACTAGCGGGCAATGAGCAGTTCTTC. This translates into CASSPELGLAGNEQFF. V usage is TRBV11-2 and J usage is TRBJ2-1; 12 bases are a match to TRBD2. Losses at the gene ends were 5 bases for V and 6 bases for J; bases not matched to a gene: 8. CDR1 and CDR2 from the germline V gene are SGHAT and FQNNGV. This CDR3 is built from 16 residues. Based on the CDR3 plus reference TRBV11-2 and TRBJ2-1, the full variable domain is EAGVAQSPRYKIIEKRQSVAFWCNPISGHATLYWYQQILGQGPKLLIQFQNNGVVDDSQLPKDRFSAERLKGVDSTLKIQPAKLEDSAVYLCASSPELGLAGNEQFFGPGTRLTVL.

This clonotype was recorded many times. This chain links TRBV11-2 with TRBJ1-2, with D uncertain. CDR3 length equals 17 residues. CDR1 is SGHAT, CDR2 FQNNGV, per germline. Trimming cost V 4 bases and J 2 bases, with 20 bases left between them. CDR3 sequence: CASSSSHKGSDNYGYTF. In DNA form, the CDR3 reads TGTGCCAGCAGCTCTTCTCATAAGGGATCGGACAACTATGGCTACACCTTC.

There are many counts of this clonotype. This chain uses TRBV12-3 or TRBV12-4 with TRBJ1-2, with 8 bases lining up with TRBD1. V lost 5 bases and J lost 8; bases outside the gene matches: 16. The CDR3 runs to 16 residues. CDR3 amino acids: CASSTSMVGQGSGYTF. The CDR3 nucleotides read TGTGCCAGCAGTACTTCCATGGTCGGACAGGGATCCGGCTACACCTTC.

To note about this clonotype: A much larger clone is a single base away; this may be a read error. The chain carries TRBV12-3 or TRBV12-4 and TRBJ1-1; no clear D. The CDR3 consists of 13 residues. CDR3 nucleotide sequence: TGTGCCAGCAGTTTAATGTATGGCACTGAAGCTCTCTTT. The encoded protein is CASSLMYGTEALF.

At least ten counts were recorded for this clonotype. The chain is built from TRBV5-1 and TRBJ2-5; 7 bases fit TRBD1. Trimming cost V 4 bases and J 0 bases; bases outside gene matches: 9. This CDR3 has 16 residues. Germline CDR1 reads SGHRS; CDR2 reads YFSETQ. The CDR3 coding sequence is TGCGCCAGCAGCCCCGGACAGGTGAAATACCAAGAGACCCAGTACTTC. This translates into CASSPGQVKYQETQYF.

The V and J genes are TRBV5-4 and TRBJ2-3; D perhaps matches TRBD2 (6 bases). Germline V CDR1 and CDR2: SGHNT, YYREEE (reference sequence). The V gene lost 2 bases and the J gene lost 7 bases, with 14 bases spanning the gap. The CDR3 extends over 14 amino acids. CDR3 residues: CASSLPGEQNTQYF. Written as DNA, the CDR3 is TGTGCCAGCAGCTTACCGGGAGAACAAAATACGCAGTATTTT.

This clonotype was observed many times. This chain connects TRBV5-1 to TRBJ1-1; D is ambiguous. Germline V gene sequence: CDR1 SGHRS, CDR2 YFSETQ. This CDR3 spans 15 amino acids. Trimming stripped 1 base from V and 1 base from J, with 11 bases between. This chain's CDR3 is CASSLQGPENTEAFF. CDR3 nucleotides: TGCGCCAGCAGCTTGCAAGGGCCCGAGAACACTGAAGCTTTCTTT.

Ten or more counts support this clonotype. The chain's CDR3 is CSATGGALRGTDTQYF. CDR3 nucleotide sequence: TGCAGTGCTACCGGGGGAGCTTTAAGGGGCACAGATACGCAGTATTTT. This rearrangement joins TRBV20-1 to TRBJ2-3; D possibly corresponds to TRBD2 (6 bases). CDR1 and CDR2 (germline): DFQATT, SNEGSKA (reference sequence). The CDR3 has 16 amino acids. Between the trimmed V and J ends, which lost 4 bases and 1 base, there was a span of 18 bases.

There are many counts of this clonotype. V usage is TRBV11-2 and J usage is TRBJ2-7; 8 bases fit TRBD1. Germline V lookup: CDR1 SGHAT, CDR2 FQNNGV. The J segment lost 1 base and the V segment lost 3 bases, leaving 5 bases of the junction unmatched. The CDR3 spans 15 residues. Written as DNA, the CDR3 is TGTGCCAGCAGCTTTTCAGACAGGGGTTCCTACGAGCAGTACTTC. Amino acids: CASSFSDRGSYEQYF.

This clonotype has a handful of counts. This chain connects TRBV2 to TRBJ1-1, with D perhaps matching TRBD1 (6 bases). Germline values: CDR1 SNHLY, CDR2 FYNNEI. Trimming left V 4 bases short and J 1 base short, with 10 bases between. The CDR3 runs to 14 residues. This CDR3 is CASSVTGRNTEAFF. The DNA for the CDR3 is TGTGCCAGCAGTGTCACAGGGAGGAACACTGAAGCTTTCTTT.

This clonotype was picked up many times. V is TRBV30 and J is TRBJ2-3; D not resolved. The CDR3 has 12 residues. Germline CDR1 reads GTSNPN; CDR2 reads SVGIG (reference sequence). The V end was cut by 2 bases, the J end by 6 bases, with 9 bases between. CDR3 in DNA: TGTGCCTGGAGTCCCTCCACTGATACGCAGTATTTT. Its translation: CAWSPSTDTQYF.

On this clonotype: Because it lacks the conserved phenylalanine or tryptophan at the end, this CDR3 is likely a read error. The V call is TRBV6-4, the J call TRBJ2-7; D possibly uses TRBD1 or TRBD2 (5 bases each). The CDR3 is 13 amino acids. From germline, CDR1 is MRHNA and CDR2 SNTAGT. V lost 3 bases and J 6 bases, leaving 12 bases between the germline ends. CDR3 sequence (DNA): TGTGCCAGCAGTGAGTTGAGGGGCGCCGAGCAGTACTCC. As protein: CASSELRGAEQYS.

This clonotype was detected ten times or more. The chain uses TRBV7-8 and TRBJ2-2; D is possibly TRBD2 (6 bases). Looked up from germline, CDR1 is SGHVS and CDR2 is FQNEAQ. The CDR3 sequence is 15 residues long. Trimming stripped 1 base from V and 7 bases from J, with 13 bases between. The CDR3 spells CASSLVGGPVGELFF. DNA for the CDR3: TGTGCCAGCAGCTTAGTGGGAGGTCCCGTCGGGGAGCTGTTTTTT.

This clonotype came up many times. The gene calls are TRBV7-9 and TRBJ2-2; D is uncertain. V dropped 1 base and J dropped 5 bases, with 11 bases sitting between them. Germline CDR1 reads SEHNR; CDR2 reads FQNEAQ (reference sequence). The CDR3 runs to 15 residues. In nucleotides, the CDR3 is TGTGCCAGCAGCTTAGGCCCTGAGGCGACCGGGGAGCTGTTTTTT. This encodes CASSLGPEATGELFF.

The table lists this clonotype with many counts. The V and J genes are TRBV19 and TRBJ2-2; possibly TRBD1 or TRBD2 for D (5 bases each). Trimming removed 3 bases from V and 4 bases from J, with 9 bases in between. From germline, CDR1 is LNHDA and CDR2 SQIVND (reference sequence). CDR3 size: 14 residues. The CDR3: CASSIRDATGELFF. The CDR3 coding sequence is TGTGCCAGTAGTATCAGGGACGCCACCGGGGAGCTGTTTTTT.

The sample holds a few counts of this clonotype. The rearrangement links TRBV4-1 to TRBJ2-1; 8 nucleotides agree with TRBD2. J lost 5 bases, V lost 4 bases, and 13 bases had no gene match. This CDR3 comprises 17 residues. The germline V gene encodes CDR1 MGHRA and CDR2 YSYEKL. The DNA of the CDR3 is TGCGCCAGCAGCCTCGTCTGGGGCCTAGCGGGTAACAATGAGCAGTTCTTC. Protein product: CASSLVWGLAGNNEQFF.

In this sample, this clonotype turned up many times. The genes are TRBV7-9 and TRBJ2-5; a weak D match, TRBD1 (6 bases). Between the trimmed V and J ends, which lost 4 bases and 0 bases, there was a span of 9 bases. This CDR3 spans 14 amino acids. From germline, CDR1 is SEHNR and CDR2 FQNEAQ (reference sequence). The CDR3 region is CASSSGQYQETQYF. In DNA, the CDR3 is TGTGCCAGCAGCTCAGGACAGTACCAAGAGACCCAGTACTTC. Based on the CDR3 plus reference TRBV7-9 and TRBJ2-5, the full variable domain is DTGVSQNPRHKITKRGQNVTFRCDPISEHNRLYWYRQTLGQGPEFLTYFQNEAQLEKSRLLSDRFSAERPKGSFSTLEIQRTEQGDSAMYLCASSSGQYQETQYFGPGTRLLVL.

In this sample, this clonotype turned up many times. The V gene is TRBV27, the J gene TRBJ2-3, with D perhaps matching TRBD2 (5 bases). Germline V gene data show CDR1 as MNHEY and CDR2 as SMNVEV (reference sequence). The V end was cut by 6 bases, the J end by 0 bases, with 13 bases between. This CDR3 is built from 15 residues. Written as DNA, the CDR3 is TGTGCCAGCAGGGACTCTCAAGTAAGCACAGATACGCAGTATTTT. Translated: CASRDSQVSTDTQYF.

This clonotype was found many times. The rearrangement links TRBV24-1 to TRBJ2-1, with 7 nucleotides matching TRBD2. With V trimmed by 3 bases and J by 1 base, 5 bases remained unmatched. CDR3 length: 16 residues. Per the germline V gene, CDR1 is KGHDR and CDR2 is SFDVKD. The CDR3 loop reads CATSDKGRESYNEQFF. As DNA, the CDR3 is TGTGCCACCAGTGATAAAGGGCGGGAGTCCTACAATGAGCAGTTCTTC.

Ten or more counts support this clonotype. V and J are TRBV28 and TRBJ1-4; 9 bases agree with TRBD1. The CDR3 contains 16 residues. Trimming took 3 bases from V and 7 from J; bases not matched to a gene: 9. Germline CDR1 reads MDHEN; CDR2 reads SYDVKM. The CDR3 DNA reads as TGTGCCAGCAGTTTTGTGGACAGGGGATCCTTTGAAAAACTGTTTTTT. Translated: CASSFVDRGSFEKLFF. The full variable domain, rest sourced from reference TRBV28 and TRBJ1-4, is DVKVTQSSRYLVKRTGEKVFLECVQDMDHENMFWYRQDPGLGLRLIYFSYDVKMKEKGDIPEGYSVSREKKERFSLILESASTNQTSMYLCASSFVDRGSFEKLFFGSGTQLSVL.